This is a list of T cell receptor beta chains from one sample in a study of cytomegalovirus exposure and HLA in healthy donors. The assay was immunoSEQ multiplex PCR, and TCRdb's table has in-frame clones only and misses some. The table lists more than 85,000 clones, around 75% of them singletons, with approximately 1.2% in the top ten. Specimen: PBMCs. The receptors come from a man between 35 and 55 years old in good health and CMV-seronegative. CDR3s include the opening cysteine and the closing phenylalanine or tryptophan. D genes are given only for firm matches. The size entry is marked missing in some rows and otherwise reads once, few, many or a size class.

CDR3 protein,CDR3 DNA,CDR3 length,J gene,D gene,clone size,V gene
CASRSTAGLNEKLFF,TGTGCCAGCAGGAGCACCGCGGGCCTTAATGAAAAACTGTTTTTT,15,TRBJ1-4,NA,NA,TRBV5-6
CASSQDWGDRSYEQYF,TGTGCCAGCAGCCAAGATTGGGGGGACAGAAGCTACGAGCAGTACTTC,16,TRBJ2-7,NA,NA,TRBV4-2
CASSSPGGGGVTEAFF,TGTGCCAGCAGCTCTCCGGGGGGCGGGGGTGTCACTGAAGCTTTCTTT,16,TRBJ1-1,NA,NA,TRBV7-6
CASSEVSSSYNEQFF,TGTGCCAGCAGTGAAGTTTCTAGTTCCTACAATGAGCAGTTCTTC,15,TRBJ2-1,NA,NA,TRBV6-1
CASSNFGGATGELFF,TGTGCCAGCTCAAACTTCGGGGGGGCCACCGGGGAGCTGTTTTTT,15,TRBJ2-2,TRBD2,NA,TRBV5-4
CASRRASGVTEAFF,TGTGCCAGCAGACGCGCATCAGGGGTTACTGAAGCTTTCTTT,14,TRBJ1-1,NA,NA,TRBV2
CASSQNRLNTEAFF,TGCGCCAGCAGCCAAAACAGATTGAACACTGAAGCTTTCTTT,14,TRBJ1-1,NA,NA,TRBV4-3
CSVKAFGKTEAFF,TGCAGCGTAAAGGCCTTCGGGAAAACTGAAGCTTTCTTT,13,TRBJ1-1,NA,NA,TRBV29-1
CASSLAGGLTEAFF,TGTGCCAGCAGCTTGGCAGGGGGCCTCACTGAAGCTTTCTTT,14,TRBJ1-1,TRBD1,NA,TRBV7-8
CASTEMTGDEQYF,TGTGCCAGCACCGAGATGACAGGGGACGAGCAGTACTTC,13,TRBJ2-7,TRBD1,NA,TRBV5-6
CASSPDTSGSRNEQFF,TGTGCCAGCTCACCAGACACTAGCGGGAGCCGCAATGAGCAGTTCTTC,16,TRBJ2-1,TRBD2,few,TRBV18
CASSLVPSDYEQYF,TGTGCCAGCAGCTTGGTCCCCTCAGATTACGAGCAGTACTTC,14,TRBJ2-7,NA,NA,TRBV5-4
CASSEVRGATNEKLFF,TGTGCCAGCAGTGAAGTGCGGGGTGCAACTAATGAAAAACTGTTTTTT,16,TRBJ1-4,NA,NA,TRBV6-1
CASSQVAGGPLYEQYF,TGCGCCAGCAGCCAAGTAGCGGGAGGGCCCCTCTACGAGCAGTACTTC,16,TRBJ2-7,TRBD2,NA,TRBV4-1
CASSPRGVRGADTQYF,TGTGCCAGCAGTCCAAGGGGCGTTCGTGGTGCAGATACGCAGTATTTT,16,TRBJ2-3,NA,NA,TRBV28
CASSLESRLTDTQYF,TGTGCCAGCAGCTTAGAGTCGCGGCTCACAGATACGCAGTATTTT,15,TRBJ2-3,NA,few,TRBV7-7
CASSESAYNSPLHF,TGTGCCAGCAGTGAATCGGCCTATAATTCACCCCTCCACTTT,14,TRBJ1-6,NA,NA,TRBV6-1
CASSSWGQGSYEQYF,TGTGCCAGCAGCAGCTGGGGACAGGGTTCATACGAGCAGTACTTC,15,TRBJ2-7,TRBD1,NA,TRBV13